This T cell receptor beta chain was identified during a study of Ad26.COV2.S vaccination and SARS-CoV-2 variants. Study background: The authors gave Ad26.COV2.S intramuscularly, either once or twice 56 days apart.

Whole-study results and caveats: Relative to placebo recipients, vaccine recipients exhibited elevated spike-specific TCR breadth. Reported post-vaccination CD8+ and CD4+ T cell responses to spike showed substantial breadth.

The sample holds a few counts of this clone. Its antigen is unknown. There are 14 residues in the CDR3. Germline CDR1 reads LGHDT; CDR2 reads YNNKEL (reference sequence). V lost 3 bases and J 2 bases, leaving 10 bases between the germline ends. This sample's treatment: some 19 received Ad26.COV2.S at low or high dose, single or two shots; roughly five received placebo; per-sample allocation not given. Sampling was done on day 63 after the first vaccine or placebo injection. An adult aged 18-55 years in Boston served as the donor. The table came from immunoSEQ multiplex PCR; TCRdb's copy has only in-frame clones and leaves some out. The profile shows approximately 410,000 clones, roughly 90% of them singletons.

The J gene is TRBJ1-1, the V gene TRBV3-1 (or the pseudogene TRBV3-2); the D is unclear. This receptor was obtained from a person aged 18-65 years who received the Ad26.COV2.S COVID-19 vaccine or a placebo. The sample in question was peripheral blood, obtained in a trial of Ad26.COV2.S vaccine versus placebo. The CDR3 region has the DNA TGTGCCAGCAGCCATGTGGCCGCTAACACTGAAGCTTTCTTT. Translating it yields CASSHVAANTEAFF.